A single sample gave rise to the 21 T cell receptor beta chains below, sequenced in a study of breast tumors, draining lymph nodes, adjacent tissues. Via MiXCR, TCRdb re-called the multiplex PCR reads, giving one row per CDR3 protein. The table lists about 300,000 distinct CDR3 sequences, around 30% of them singletons. Breast cancer patients provided tissue from their axillary draining lymph nodes. The sequenced sample was axillary lymph node tissue. The receptor source for this set is a female donor with breast cancer. Some clones in this sample may be carry-over from other donors' samples.

Points on this clonotype: At one of its ends the junction is not consistent with the germline gene, which may arise from a read error. The chain couples TRBV30 to TRBJ2-2, with a tentative D call TRBD1 (5 bases). Germline V gives CDR1 GTSNPN, CDR2 SVGIG (reference sequence). CDR3 length equals 13 residues. CDR3 protein: CAWRLQGTRELFF. In DNA form, the CDR3 reads TGTGCCTGGAGGCTCCAGGGCACCCGGGAGCTGTTTTTT.

This clonotype was seen many times. J is TRBJ2-4 and V is TRBV10-1; tentatively, D is TRBD1 (6 bases). Trimming removed 0 bases at V and 0 bases at J, with 9 bases between. The CDR3 totals 16 residues. Germline V gene data show CDR1 as WNHNN and CDR2 as SYGVQD (reference sequence). The CDR3 bases are TGCGCCAGCAGTGAGTCGACAGGCGCAGCCAAAAACATTCAGTACTTC. Its translation is CASSESTGAAKNIQYF.

This chain uses TRBV6-1 with TRBJ2-6; D gene unclear. This CDR3 has 15 amino acids. The V gene's germline CDR1 is MNHNS and CDR2 SASEGT. V lost 2 bases, J lost 3 bases, and 8 bases lay in between. In DNA, the CDR3 is TGTGCCAGCAGTGAAAAGGTGTTTGGGGCCAACGTCCTGACTTTC. The encoded protein is CASSEKVFGANVLTF.

The V call is TRBV5-4, the J call TRBJ1-2; 7 nucleotides agree with TRBD1. CDR3 length: 14 amino acids. CDR1 is SGHNT and CDR2 is YYREEE in the germline V gene (reference sequence). Trimming cost V 4 bases and J 6 bases; bases outside gene matches: 9. The CDR3, as DNA: TGTGCCAGCAGCACGGGACAGACCCTTCATGGCTACACCTTC. Encoded protein: CASSTGQTLHGYTF. The full variable domain, with the rest looked up from reference TRBV5-4 and TRBJ1-2, is ETGVTQSPTHLIKTRGQQVTLRCSSQSGHNTVSWYQQALGQGPQFIFQYYREEENGRGNFPPRFSGLQFPNYSSELNVNALELDDSALYLCASSTGQTLHGYTFGSGTRLTVV.

This clonotype was observed at least ten times. The CDR3 sequence is CASSSLSGAYEQYF. CDR3 in DNA: TGTGCCAGCAGCTCACTTTCAGGGGCTTACGAGCAGTACTTC. The chain carries TRBV7-9 and TRBJ2-7, with D possibly being TRBD1 (6 bases). Germline V lookup: CDR1 SEHNR, CDR2 FQNEAQ (reference sequence). The CDR3 is 14 amino acids. V lost 4 bases and J 4 bases, leaving 14 bases between the germline ends.

The table lists this clonotype with many counts. V and J are TRBV7-8 and TRBJ2-1; tentative D call: TRBD2 (6 bases). Between the trimmed V and J ends, which lost 1 base and 7 bases, there was a span of 17 bases. CDR1 is SGHVS, CDR2 FQNEAQ, per germline. The CDR3 has 16 residues. CDR3 nucleotide sequence: TGTGCCAGCAGCTTAGAGTGGCTAGCGATGGGGAATGAGCAGTTCTTC. Amino acids: CASSLEWLAMGNEQFF. Full variable domain (remainder filled in from reference TRBV7-8 and TRBJ2-1): GAGVSQSPRYKVAKRGQDVALRCDPISGHVSLFWYQQALGQGPEFLTYFQNEAQLDKSGLPSDRFFAERPEGSVSTLKIQRTQQEDSAVYLCASSLEWLAMGNEQFFGPGTRLTVL.

In the case of this clonotype: This CDR3 fails to terminate in the conserved phenylalanine or tryptophan, so it likely reflects a read error. In DNA, the CDR3 is TGCGCCAGCAGCTTGCGCCGGGGCTACAACACCGGGGAGCTGTTTATT. This sequence encodes CASSLRRGYNTGELFI. This rearrangement joins TRBV5-1 to TRBJ2-2; D could derive from TRBD1 or TRBD2 (5 bases each). V dropped 1 base and J dropped 2 bases, with 12 bases sitting between them. In germline, CDR1 is SGHRS, CDR2 YFSETQ. The CDR3 contains 16 residues.

A word on this clonotype: Being one base from a much bigger clone, this may be a read error. The chain recombines TRBV5-5 with TRBJ2-5; tentatively, D is TRBD2 (6 bases). CDR3 size: 15 residues. Germline V gene lookup returns CDR1 SGHKS and CDR2 YYEKEE (reference sequence). Trimming took 8 bases from V and 2 from J, leaving 19 bases between them. CDR3: CASCLQGGYQETQYF. CDR3 nucleotide sequence: TGTGCCAGTTGCCTGCAGGGAGGTTATCAAGAGACCCAGTACTTC.

Many counts were recorded for this clonotype. The chain recombines TRBV30 with TRBJ2-7; the D is unclear. This CDR3 region has 12 residues. Germline assignment: CDR1 GTSNPN and CDR2 SVGIG (reference sequence). V lost 2 bases and J lost 2, with 7 bases in between. CDR3 sequence reads: CAWSQSPYEQYF. The DNA for the CDR3 is TGTGCCTGGAGTCAGTCCCCCTACGAGCAGTACTTC. Drawing the rest from reference TRBV30 and TRBJ2-7, the complete variable domain is SQTIHQWPATLVQPVGSPLSLECTVEGTSNPNLYWYRQAAGRGLQLLFYSVGIGQISSEVPQNLSASRPQDRQFILSSKKLLLSDSGFYLCAWSQSPYEQYFGPGTRLTVT.

This clonotype was detected only a few times. This chain links TRBV6-5 with TRBJ2-1; TRBD2 matches at 9 bases. This CDR3 is 15 amino acids long. CDR1 is MNHEY, CDR2 SVGAGI, per germline. V lost 5 bases, J lost 5 bases, and 7 bases stayed unmatched. CDR3 nucleotide sequence: TGTGCCAGCAGTCGGTCGGGACTAGCAAACAATGAGCAGTTCTTC. Translation: CASSRSGLANNEQFF.

The chain joins TRBV24-1 to TRBJ2-5; 11 positions match TRBD2. Germline V lookup: CDR1 KGHDR, CDR2 SFDVKD. The CDR3 runs to 15 residues. Trimming at V came to 7 bases and at J to 5 bases, leaving 8 bases not matched to a gene. CDR3 DNA: TGTGCCACCAGCCTGCTAGCGGGAGGAGGCGAGACCCAGTACTTC. Its translation is CATSLLAGGGETQYF.

This clonotype was counted at least ten times. This rearrangement joins TRBV15 to TRBJ2-7; D gene unclear. CDR1 and CDR2 (germline): LNHNV, YYDKDF (reference sequence). Trimming left V 1 base short and J 5 bases short, with 12 bases between. CDR3 size: 14 residues. CDR3 sequence: CATSRAMGPNEQYF. The CDR3 DNA reads as TGTGCCACCAGCAGAGCCATGGGCCCCAACGAGCAGTACTTC.

This clonotype has a handful of counts. A read error may be the cause here, since a much bigger clone is one base away. This chain connects TRBV7-2 to TRBJ2-5; possibly TRBD1 for D (6 bases). The CDR3 runs to 15 residues. Germline CDR1 and CDR2: SGHTA and FQGNSA. The CDR3 region is CASSPLGTNQGTQHF. DNA of the CDR3: TGTGCCAGCAGCCCGCTCGGGACAAATCAGGGGACCCAGCACTTC.

A word on this clonotype: Because the CDR3 is missing its conserved closing phenylalanine or tryptophan, this is likely a read error. This chain joins TRBV28 and TRBJ1-2, with D possibly being TRBD1 (5 bases). Germline CDR1 MDHEN, CDR2 SYDVKM. V was cut by 6 bases and J by 4 bases, with 21 bases left in between. The CDR3 contains 16 residues. The CDR3 loop is CASRTEIGGTAYGYTL. The CDR3 DNA follows: TGTGCCAGCAGGACAGAGATTGGCGGTACAGCCTATGGCTACACCCTC.

This clonotype was seen ten or more times. This chain uses TRBV20-1 with TRBJ2-3; the match to TRBD1 covers 7 bases. After removal of 3 bases from V and 2 bases from J, the junction contained 11 bases not matched to a gene. The V gene's germline CDR1 is DFQATT and CDR2 SNEGSKA (reference sequence). CDR3 length: 16 residues. CDR3 region: CSASNTRTGDTDTQYF. CDR3 coding DNA: TGCAGTGCTAGTAACACCCGGACAGGCGACACAGATACGCAGTATTTT.

The V call is TRBV2, the J call TRBJ2-3; 9 positions agree with TRBD2. This CDR3 comprises 16 residues. The V gene's germline CDR1 is SNHLY and CDR2 FYNNEI. Trimming removed 4 bases from V and 5 bases from J; junction bases left unmatched: 10. The CDR3, as DNA: TGTGCCAGCAGTGTAGGGGGTAGCGGGAGAGGAGATACGCAGTATTTT. As protein: CASSVGGSGRGDTQYF.

This clonotype appeared many times. The V and J genes are TRBV6-5 and TRBJ2-3; 7 positions match TRBD1. The CDR3 is 15 amino acids. CDR1 MNHEY and CDR2 SVGAGI come from the germline V gene. J lost 6 bases, V lost 7 bases, and 13 bases had no gene match. The CDR3 DNA follows: TGTGCCAGCACTCTGACAGGGCGGCCCACGGATACGCAGTATTTT. It encodes CASTLTGRPTDTQYF.

In this sample, this clonotype turned up many times. The chain employs TRBV5-8 and TRBJ1-4; TRBD1 matches 7 bases. Germline CDR1 and CDR2: SGHTS and YDEGEE. This CDR3 is built from 15 residues. The trim removed 1 base at V and 4 bases at J, leaving 4 bases unmatched. The CDR3 DNA follows: TGTGCCAGCAGCTTGTCGGGACAGAATAATGAAAAACTGTTTTTT. Its protein product is CASSLSGQNNEKLFF.

For the CDR3, the DNA is TGTGCCACCAGTGACTCCGGGACCCTATTTGCAACTAATGAAAAACTGTTTTTT. Amino acids: CATSDSGTLFATNEKLFF. This chain links TRBV24-1 with TRBJ1-4, with D possibly TRBD1 on 5 matching bases. V shed 4 bases and J shed 0 bases, with 17 bases lying between them. This CDR3 contains 18 residues. Germline V CDR1 and CDR2: KGHDR, SFDVKD.

The V gene is TRBV5-4, the J gene TRBJ2-7, with D unclear. This CDR3 contains 12 residues. V was pared by 7 bases and J by 6 bases, with 14 bases between. The germline gives CDR1 SGHNT, CDR2 YYREEE (reference sequence). The CDR3 here is CASRHDHSEQYF. The CDR3 DNA is TGTGCCAGCCGACACGACCACTCCGAGCAGTACTTC.

The table lists this clonotype with many counts. J is TRBJ1-2 and V is TRBV18; 10 bases are shared with TRBD1. CDR3 size: 14 residues. Germline-derived CDR1 and CDR2 are KGHSH and LQKENI. V shed 5 bases, J shed 3 bases, and the junction held 3 bases outside the gene matches. The DNA for the CDR3 is TGTGCCAGCTCATTGGACAGGGGGGACTATGGCTACACCTTC. Its protein is CASSLDRGDYGYTF.